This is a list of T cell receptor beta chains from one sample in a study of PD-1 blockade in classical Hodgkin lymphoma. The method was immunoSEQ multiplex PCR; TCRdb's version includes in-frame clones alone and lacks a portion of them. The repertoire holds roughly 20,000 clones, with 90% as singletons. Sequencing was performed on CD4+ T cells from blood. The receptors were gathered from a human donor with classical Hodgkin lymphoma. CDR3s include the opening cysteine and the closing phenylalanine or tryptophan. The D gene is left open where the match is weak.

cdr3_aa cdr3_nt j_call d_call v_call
CASSRDSYEQYF TGTGCCAGCAGCCGCGACAGCTACGAGCAGTACTTC TRBJ2-7 - TRBV28
CASKQDASGANVLTF TGTGCCAGCAAGCAGGACGCCTCTGGGGCCAACGTCCTGACTTTC TRBJ2-6 - TRBV6-1
CASSFRDVLGNQPQHF TGTGCCAGCAGTTTCAGGGACGTTCTTGGGAATCAGCCCCAGCATTTT TRBJ1-5 - TRBV27
CASSPDSSTNEKLFF TGCGCCAGCAGCCCCGACAGTTCAACTAATGAAAAACTGTTTTTT TRBJ1-4 - TRBV5-1
CASSSWPGTPSGANVLTF TGTGCCAGTAGTTCCTGGCCAGGTACCCCCTCTGGGGCCAACGTCCTGACTTTC TRBJ2-6 - TRBV19
CASNEGTYEQYF TGCGCCAGCAACGAGGGGACCTACGAGCAGTACTTC TRBJ2-7 - TRBV10-2
CASSPRPGSYEQYF TGTGCCAGCAGTCCCAGACCGGGCTCCTACGAGCAGTACTTC TRBJ2-7 - TRBV27
CASSSNRVGANVLTF TGTGCCAGCAGTTCAAACAGGGTTGGGGCCAACGTCCTGACTTTC TRBJ2-6 - TRBV7-9
CASSSPGTSTEQYF TGTGCCAGCAGTTCTCCCGGGACCTCCACCGAGCAGTACTTC TRBJ2-7 - TRBV6-6
CASQGLRTDTQYF TGTGCCTCACAGGGTCTAAGGACAGATACGCAGTATTTT TRBJ2-3 - TRBV10-3
CASSKSARNEQFF TGTGCCAGTAGTAAGTCCGCGAGGAATGAGCAGTTCTTC TRBJ2-1 - TRBV19
CSVLRLMSSYNEQFF TGCAGCGTTCTACGACTGATGAGCTCCTACAATGAGCAGTTCTTC TRBJ2-1 - TRBV29-1
CASSLELGGLSYEQYF TGTGCCAGCAGCTTAGAGCTGGGGGGGCTATCCTACGAGCAGTACTTC TRBJ2-7 - TRBV7-2
CASSIGWDSNQPQHF TGTGCCAGTAGTATTGGTTGGGACAGCAATCAGCCCCAGCATTTT TRBJ1-5 - TRBV19
CASSFGRVSYNEQFF TGTGCCAGCAGCTTTGGACGGGTTTCCTACAATGAGCAGTTCTTC TRBJ2-1 - TRBV5-4
CASSQVGGNSNQPQHF TGTGCCAGCAGCCAAGTTGGAGGCAATAGCAATCAGCCCCAGCATTTT TRBJ1-5 - TRBV14